This TCR beta chain originates from a study of early T cells in non-severe SARS-CoV-2 infection. The germline V gene has CDR1 MGHRA and CDR2 YSYEKL. This CDR3 is 15 amino acids long. TCRdb passed the 5' RACE reads through MiXCR, listing each CDR3 protein once. The sample carries 45,000 or so distinct CDR3 sequences, approximately 11% recorded once. Worth noting for this clonotype: One end of the junction fails to match germline, which may point to a read error.

This receptor was identified in an adult who was a healthcare worker with PCR-confirmed SARS-CoV-2 infection or an uninfected control (not recorded which). Sequencing input: whole blood. This chain connects TRBV4-1 to TRBJ1-5, with D possibly TRBD1 on 5 matching bases. DNA of the CDR3: TGCGCCAGCAGTCAAGGACGAGGGGCCAAACAGCCCCAGCATTTT. This sequence encodes CASSQGRGAKQPQHF.